The sequence of this T cell receptor (beta chain) was determined in a study of blood T cell repertoires in COVID-19. There are 15 residues in the CDR3. Germline lookup yields CDR1 LGHNA and CDR2 YSLEER. V was clipped by 3 bases and J by 2 bases, with 13 bases between them. The method was immunoSEQ multiplex PCR; TCRdb's version includes in-frame clones alone and lacks a portion of them. The table lists about 180,000 clones, around 90% of them singletons. The source material was peripheral blood. This clonotype was obtained from a woman aged 45-65 years with acute or convalescent COVID-19. This rearrangement joins TRBV4-3 to TRBJ1-2, with unresolved D. The CDR3 region has the DNA TGCGCCAGCAGCCACCTAGGCGGAAAGAACTATGGCTACACCTTC. It translates to CASSHLGGKNYGYTF.